There are a few counts of the clone carrying this T cell receptor (beta chain). It was a multiplex PCR that amplified TCR beta CDR3, with 32 V and 13 J primers. TCRdb analysed the multiplex PCR reads with MiXCR anew, one entry per CDR3 protein. In the table there are 2,000 to 3,000 distinct CDR3 sequences, more than 15% of which are singletons. The entry originates in a study of immune heterogeneity within non-small cell lung tumors. Looking at the study overall: There was 1 tumor not otherwise specified, along with more than 9 non-squamous carcinomas and a few squamous cell carcinomas.

For each sample, template was roughly 640 ng of bulk tumor genomic DNA. In surgery, several biopsies were collected from each primary tumor at widely spaced sites. Samples came from untreated patients having curative surgery for newly diagnosed non-small cell lung cancer. The CDR3 is 16 residues long. The germline V gene encodes CDR1 DFQATT and CDR2 SNEGSKA (reference sequence). V lost 4 bases, J lost 2 bases, and 12 bases stayed unmatched. Sequenced material: lung tumor tissue. The receptor's source is a woman between 50 and 59 years old with non-small cell lung cancer. This rearrangement joins TRBV20-1 to TRBJ2-3, with TRBD1 matching 7 bases. Written as DNA, the CDR3 is TGCAGTGCTATTCGTGGGGACAGCGGATCCACAGATACGCAGTATTTT. Amino acids: CSAIRGDSGSTDTQYF.